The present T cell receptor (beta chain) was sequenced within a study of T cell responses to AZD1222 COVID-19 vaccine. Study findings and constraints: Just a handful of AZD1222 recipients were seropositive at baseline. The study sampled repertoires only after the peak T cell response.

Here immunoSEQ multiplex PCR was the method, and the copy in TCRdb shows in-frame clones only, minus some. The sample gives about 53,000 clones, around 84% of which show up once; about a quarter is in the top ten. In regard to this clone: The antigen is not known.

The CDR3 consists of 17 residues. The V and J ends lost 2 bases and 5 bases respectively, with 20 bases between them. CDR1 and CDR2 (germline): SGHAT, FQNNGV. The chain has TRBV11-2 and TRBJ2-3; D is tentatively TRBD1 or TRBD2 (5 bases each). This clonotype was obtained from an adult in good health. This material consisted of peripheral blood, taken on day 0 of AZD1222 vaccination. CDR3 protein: CASSLRGDGGRGDTQYF. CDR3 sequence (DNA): TGTGCCAGCAGCTTAAGGGGTGATGGAGGAAGGGGAGATACGCAGTATTTT.